This T cell receptor beta chain stems from a study of T cells in tuberculosis. Across the study: In South Africa, adults with active tuberculosis were compared with IGRA-negative and latently infected IGRA-positive adolescents.

Worth noting for this clone: Its antigen is unknown.

Each clinical donor contributed on average about 96,000 T cells from unsorted cryopreserved PBMC. Germline values: CDR1 SGHDN, CDR2 FVKESK. This CDR3 has 15 residues. Trimming removed 3 bases from V and 1 base from J; junction bases left unmatched: 2. Study-wide results and limits: Samples were chosen by availability of cryopreserved specimens.

TCRdb's copy holds only in-frame clones and misses some; the assay was immunoSEQ multiplex PCR. There are 33,000 or so clones in the sample; about 93% occur only once, and approximately 7.5% lies in the top ten. The receptor was isolated from a donor between 10 and 35 years old with latent tuberculosis or without tuberculosis infection. The sample was PBMCs. The V and J genes are TRBV14 and TRBJ1-4; TRBD1 matches at 7 bases. The CDR3 coding sequence is TGTGCCAGCAGCCACCAGGGGGAAACTAATGAAAAACTGTTTTTT. This gives the protein CASSHQGETNEKLFF.